This T cell receptor (beta chain) derives from a study of PD-L1 blockade in urothelial cancer. Across the whole study: Patients commenced atezolizumab around 2014, and it was given at 1,200 mg intravenously every 3 weeks. T cells were recovered from blood samples at a median of around 130,000. Analyses were performed on blood at 3 weeks after treatment start (the second dose) and at 6 weeks.

TCRdb keeps only in-frame clones here, not all; method: immunoSEQ multiplex PCR. Of 50,000 or so clones listed, roughly 87% are singletons. It was locally advanced or metastatic urothelial carcinoma that patients had. The V end was cut by 5 bases, the J end by 0 bases, with 12 bases between. Germline CDR1 reads SGHRS; CDR2 reads YFSETQ. The CDR3 is 15 amino acids. The TCR originated in a man aged 70 or older with urothelial cancer. The source was PBMCs, collected around atezolizumab (anti-PD-L1) treatment. The chain links TRBV5-1 to TRBJ1-3; D gene unclear. The CDR3 spells CASRSGDSSGNTIYF. Written as DNA, the CDR3 is TGCGCCAGCAGATCCGGGGATTCCTCTGGAAACACCATATATTTT.